The 16 T cell receptor beta chains below all came from one sample that was sequenced in a study of blood T cell repertoires in COVID-19. TCRdb keeps only in-frame clones here, not all; method: immunoSEQ multiplex PCR. The repertoire holds approximately 500,000 clones, with 85% to 90% as singletons. The sample comprised peripheral blood. The receptor set was obtained from a young man with COVID-19, enrolled during active disease.

This chain uses TRBV7-6 with TRBJ2-5; 8 bases match TRBD2. Germline CDR1 SGHVS, CDR2 FNYEAQ. The CDR3 is made up of 15 amino acids. Germline trimming cut 1 base from V and 5 bases from J; bases unmatched to any gene: 6. Written as DNA, the CDR3 is TGTGCCAGCAGCTTAGGAGGCGGGGGGAGGGAGACCCAGTACTTC. This codes for CASSLGGGGRETQYF.

The chain links TRBV7-3 to TRBJ2-3, with a weak D call TRBD2 (5 bases). The ends were cut back, 4 bases at V and 6 bases at J, with 11 bases in the middle. Germline V gives CDR1 SGHTA, CDR2 FQGTGA. CDR3 size: 13 residues. CDR3 in DNA: TGTGCCAGCAGCTCCCTAGCCCTGGATACGCAGTATTTT. It yields the protein CASSSLALDTQYF. Full variable domain (rest looked up from reference TRBV7-3 and TRBJ2-3): GAGVSQTPSNKVTEKGKYVELRCDPISGHTALYWYRQSLGQGPEFLIYFQGTGAADDSGLPNDRFFAVRPEGSVSTLKIQRTERGDSAVYLCASSSLALDTQYFGPGTRLTVL.

In its sample, this clone was seen a few times. The rearrangement joins TRBV4-2 to TRBJ2-6, with 7 bases aligning to TRBD1. Germline V lookup: CDR1 LGHNA, CDR2 YNFKEQ. CDR3 length: 15 amino acids. Trimming removed 4 bases from V and 3 bases from J; junction bases left unmatched: 3. The CDR3 DNA is TGTGCCAGCAGCCCAGACAGGGTTGGGGCCAACGTCCTGACTTTC. It encodes CASSPDRVGANVLTF.

The chain has TRBV11-1 and TRBJ2-7; TRBD1 matches at 9 bases. This CDR3 region has 14 residues. Germline CDR1 reads SGHAT; CDR2 reads FQDESV (reference sequence). V shed 5 bases, J shed 2 bases, and the junction held 4 bases outside the gene matches. The CDR3 protein is CASSPRDRAYEQYF. CDR3 sequence (DNA): TGTGCCAGCAGCCCCCGGGACAGGGCCTACGAGCAGTACTTC.

The chain is built from TRBV27 and TRBJ1-1; TRBD1 aligns across 8 bases. The CDR3 is 13 residues long. V dropped 4 bases and J dropped 5; count of bases not matched to a gene: 3. Germline V gene lookup returns CDR1 MNHEY and CDR2 SMNVEV (reference sequence). The CDR3: CASSYRGDTEAFF. The DNA of the CDR3 is TGTGCCAGCAGTTACAGGGGGGATACTGAAGCTTTCTTT.

The chain uses TRBV19 and TRBJ1-6, with D possibly matching TRBD1 (5 bases). The germline V and J ends were trimmed by 3 bases and 6 bases, with 15 bases remaining between them. Germline-derived CDR1 and CDR2 are LNHDA and SQIVND (reference sequence). The CDR3 consists of 16 residues. CDR3 in amino acids: CASSIYPKGVNSPLHF. The DNA for the CDR3 is TGTGCCAGTAGTATTTATCCTAAAGGGGTTAATTCACCCCTCCACTTT.

V usage is TRBV11-3 and J usage is TRBJ2-3, with D uncertain. The CDR3 runs 14 residues. CDR1 and CDR2 (germline): SGHNT, YENEEA. Trimming shortened V by 4 bases and J by 2 bases, and 10 bases separated the two germline ends. The CDR3 bases are TGTGCCAGCAGCTCCCCCACTTACACAGATACGCAGTATTTT. Its protein product is CASSSPTYTDTQYF.

A single count supports this clone. At one boundary the junction diverges from the germline segment, which might be a read error. V is TRBV3-1 (or the pseudogene TRBV3-2) and J is TRBJ2-3; TRBD1 might be the D (6 bases). CDR3 length: 15 amino acids. Germline V lookup: CDR1 LGHDT, CDR2 YNNKEL (reference sequence). DNA of the CDR3: TGTGTCAGCTTCGAAGCAGGGGACAAAGATGATACGCAGTATTTT. Residues: CVSFEAGDKDDTQYF.

This clone was counted many times. This rearrangement joins TRBV7-9 to TRBJ2-3, with 11 bases that match TRBD2. CDR3 length: 16 amino acids. The germline gives CDR1 SEHNR, CDR2 FQNEAQ (reference sequence). V was pared by 6 bases and J by 7 bases, with 12 bases of the junction left unmatched. The CDR3 DNA reads TGTGCCAGCAGTCGTCCAACTAGCGGGAGAACAAATACGCAGTATTTT. It codes for CASSRPTSGRTNTQYF.

The genes are TRBV3-1 (or the pseudogene TRBV3-2) and TRBJ1-4, with 9 bases aligning to TRBD1. CDR1 LGHDT and CDR2 YNNKEL come from the germline V gene (reference sequence). This CDR3 is 14 amino acids long. V trimming: 3 bases; J trimming: 10 bases; junction bases outside the gene matches: 6. The CDR3 sequence is CASSQSQGARKLFF. The CDR3 DNA follows: TGTGCCAGCAGCCAGTCACAGGGGGCCCGAAAACTGTTTTTT.

The rearrangement links TRBV5-1 to TRBJ2-7, with 7 nucleotides matching TRBD1. The CDR3 sequence is 13 residues long. Trimming cost V 2 bases and J 3 bases; bases outside gene matches: 2. Germline assignment: CDR1 SGHRS and CDR2 YFSETQ. The CDR3 region has the DNA TGCGCCAGCAGCTTAGGGACAGTCTACGAGCAGTACTTC. Protein product: CASSLGTVYEQYF.

The chain has TRBV5-1 and TRBJ1-4; D unclear. CDR3 length: 14 residues. The V end was cut by 0 bases, the J end by 10 bases, with 13 bases between. CDR1 is SGHRS, CDR2 YFSETQ, per germline. The CDR3 DNA follows: TGCGCCAGCAGCTTGGACGGGAGTGAGGGAAAACTGTTTTTT. Protein product: CASSLDGSEGKLFF. The full variable domain, its missing parts supplied by reference TRBV5-1 and TRBJ1-4, is KAGVTQTPRYLIKTRGQQVTLSCSPISGHRSVSWYQQTPGQGLQFLFEYFSETQRNKGNFPGRFSGRQFSNSRSEMNVSTLELGDSALYLCASSLDGSEGKLFFGSGTQLSVL.

The chain couples TRBV12-5 to TRBJ2-3; 9 bases match TRBD2. Germline loops: CDR1 LGHNT, CDR2 FRNRAP. V lost 1 base, J lost 2 bases, and 4 bases stayed unmatched. CDR3 length: 16 amino acids. CDR3 in amino acids: CASGLATSGFTDTQYF. CDR3 coding DNA: TGTGCTAGTGGTTTGGCGACTAGCGGATTCACAGATACGCAGTATTTT.

V and J are TRBV18 and TRBJ1-3; 8 bases match TRBD1. Trimming removed 0 bases from V and 2 bases from J; junction bases left unmatched: 0. Germline V lookup: CDR1 KGHSH, CDR2 LQKENI. The CDR3 is made up of 15 amino acids. The CDR3 loop reads CASSPPTGAGNTIYF. Here the CDR3 DNA reads TGTGCCAGCTCACCACCGACAGGGGCTGGAAACACCATATATTTT.

The gene calls are TRBV6-5 and TRBJ1-6; 9 positions agree with TRBD1. In germline, CDR1 is MNHEY, CDR2 SVGAGI. This CDR3 comprises 14 residues. After removal of 6 bases from V and 8 bases from J, the junction contained 5 bases not matched to a gene. In DNA form, the CDR3 reads TGTGCCAGCAGGCAACAGGGGGCTTATTCACCCCTCCACTTT. Translated, it gives CASRQQGAYSPLHF.

The rearrangement uses TRBV9 and TRBJ1-1, with a possible D match to TRBD1 (5 bases). Germline V gene lookup returns CDR1 SGDLS and CDR2 YYNGEE. The ends were cut back, 3 bases at V and 3 bases at J, with 15 bases in the middle. The CDR3 totals 15 residues. The CDR3 bases are TGTGCCAGCAGCGCGGATTGGGGCGCTGACACTGAAGCTTTCTTT. Protein product: CASSADWGADTEAFF.